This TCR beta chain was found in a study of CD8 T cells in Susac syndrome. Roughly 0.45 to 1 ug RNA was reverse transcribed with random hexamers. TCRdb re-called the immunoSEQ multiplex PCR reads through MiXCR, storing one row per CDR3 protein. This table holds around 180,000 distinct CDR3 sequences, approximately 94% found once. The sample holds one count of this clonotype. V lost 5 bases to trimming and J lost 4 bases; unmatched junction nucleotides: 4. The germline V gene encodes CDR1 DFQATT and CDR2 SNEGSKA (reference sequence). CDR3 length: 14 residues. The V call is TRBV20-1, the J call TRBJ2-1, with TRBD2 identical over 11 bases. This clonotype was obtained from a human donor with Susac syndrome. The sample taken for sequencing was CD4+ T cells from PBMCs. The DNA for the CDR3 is TGCAGTGCTGGTTCTAGCGGGGGGTACAATGAGCAGTTCTTC. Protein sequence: CSAGSSGGYNEQFF.